The T cell receptor beta chain under discussion was sequenced for a study of cytomegalovirus exposure and HLA in healthy donors. Primers for the PCR totalled 60 Vbeta and 13 Jbeta. Assay used: immunoSEQ multiplex PCR; TCRdb lists only in-frame clones, some missing. The top ten clones hold less than 3% of a sample with roughly 200,000 clones, about 81% of them seen once. Trimming shortened V by 2 bases and J by 0 bases, and 11 bases separated the two germline ends. Per germline, CDR1 SGHDN and CDR2 FVKESK. The CDR3 consists of 15 residues. Donors in the study were healthy people who gave bone marrow. Points from the study as a whole: Rates of TCR association differed by HLA locus in a later analysis, with DRB1 highest and HLA-C lowest. HLA alleles were associated with 18,000 or so TCR beta sequences in a later analysis at 0.05 false discovery rate. An observed cluster of highly shared sequence variants was recorded as a likely sequencing artifact.

Comment on this clone: Its specificity is not known.

Sequencing input: PBMCs. The chain joins TRBV14 to TRBJ2-7; a weak D match, TRBD1 (5 bases). The TCR was taken from a woman in her forties in good health and CMV-seronegative. CDR3 loop: CASSQTGSSSYEQYF. DNA of the CDR3: TGTGCCAGCAGCCAAACAGGCTCGAGCTCCTACGAGCAGTACTTC.